This is a list of T cell receptor beta chains from one sample in a study of HIV-infected patients and healthy controls. MiXCR was run by TCRdb on the 5' RACE reads, yielding one entry per CDR3 protein. This table holds about 6,000 distinct CDR3 sequences, about a tenth found once. This sample comprised blood, obtained before antiretroviral therapy. The receptors here all came from an adult with HIV infection. Each CDR3 is given with its conserved first and last residue. A D gene is named only where the DNA matches it firmly. Part of the rows lack a size; the others show once, few, many or a class for expanded clones.

TRBD2 | TRBJ2-7 | 14 | NA | TRBV7-2 | TGTGCCAGCAGCTTAGTTAGAGCGGGGGGCGAGCAGTACTTC | CASSLVRAGGEQYF
TRBD1 | TRBJ2-7 | 13 | many | TRBV5-1 | TGCGCCAACGACAGGACAGGGGATTACGAGCAGTACTTC | CANDRTGDYEQYF
NA | TRBJ1-5 | 15 | NA | TRBV12-3/TRBV12-4 | TGTGCCAGCAGTTTTGGCGACACTGGCAATCAGCCCCAGCATTTT | CASSFGDTGNQPQHF
NA | TRBJ2-2 | 15 | medium-sized | TRBV20-1 | TGCAGTGCTGGTAGACAGTTCGCGAACACCGGGGAGCTGTTTTTT | CSAGRQFANTGELFF
NA | TRBJ2-7 | 15 | NA | TRBV19 | TGTGCCAGTAGTATTTGGTCAGGGGAAACCTACGAGCAGTACTTC | CASSIWSGETYEQYF
NA | TRBJ2-1 | 12 | medium-sized | TRBV11-2 | TGTGCCAGCAGAGGCTCGGAGGCTGAGCAGTTCTTC | CASRGSEAEQFF
TRBD1 | TRBJ2-4 | 14 | medium-sized | TRBV5-6 | TGTGCCAGCAGCTCTGGGACAGGGCTTAACATTCAGTACTTC | CASSSGTGLNIQYF
NA | TRBJ2-2 | 16 | medium-sized | TRBV28 | TGTGCCAGCACACAGGGTGTATTTCTAAACACCGGGGAGCTGTTTTTT | CASTQGVFLNTGELFF
NA | TRBJ2-5 | 12 | medium-sized | TRBV6-6 | TGTGCCAGCAGCCCCTCTCCGGAGACCCAGTACTTC | CASSPSPETQYF
NA | TRBJ2-7 | 11 | few | TRBV19 | TGTGCCAGTAGTATATTCGGAGAGCAGTACTTC | CASSIFGEQYF
NA | TRBJ1-4 | 13 | medium-sized | TRBV2 | TGTGCCAGCAGTGAATGGGACGTTCGAAAACTGTTTTTT | CASSEWDVRKLFF
TRBD2 | TRBJ2-1 | 15 | medium-sized | TRBV15 | TGTGCCACCAGCACCGGGACTAGCGGGGGCAATGAGCAGTTCTTC | CATSTGTSGGNEQFF
NA | TRBJ1-1 | 12 | medium-sized | TRBV20-1 | TGCAGTGCTTGGGACCTGGGCACTGAAGCTTTCTTT | CSAWDLGTEAFF
NA | TRBJ2-4 | 14 | medium-sized | TRBV6-2/TRBV6-3 | TGTGCCAGCACCCCCCGGGTTGGCAAAAACATTCAGTACTTC | CASTPRVGKNIQYF
NA | TRBJ2-3 | 13 | medium-sized | TRBV7-2 | TGTGCCAGCTCCACGGGGACTTCGGATACGCAGTATTTT | CASSTGTSDTQYF
TRBD2 | TRBJ2-3 | 16 | many | TRBV19 | TGTGCCAGTAGCCCCCACGGGGGGGGGGACACAGATACGCAGTATTTT | CASSPHGGGDTDTQYF
NA | TRBJ2-3 | 16 | medium-sized | TRBV10-3 | TGTGCCACCTCCGAGGCGACGGGGCCGGGCACAGATACGCAGTATTTT | CATSEATGPGTDTQYF
TRBD2 | TRBJ2-1 | 15 | many | TRBV7-2 | TGTGCCAGCAGACCCGGGACTAGCGGGCCCAATGAGCAGTTCTTC | CASRPGTSGPNEQFF
NA | TRBJ1-5 | 15 | medium-sized | TRBV20-1 | TGCAGTGCTAGAGGTGATGGTCGACAGAATCAGCCCCAGCATTTT | CSARGDGRQNQPQHF
TRBD1 | TRBJ1-2 | 15 | many | TRBV28 | TGTGCCAGCAGACCCTCAGGGGGAGCCTCCTATGGCTACACCTTC | CASRPSGGASYGYTF
NA | TRBJ2-6 | 15 | medium-sized | TRBV7-2 | TGTGCCAGCAGCCATAGAAGTTGGGGGGCCAACGTCCTGACTTTC | CASSHRSWGANVLTF
TRBD1 | TRBJ2-3 | 13 | medium-sized | TRBV20-1 | TGCAGTGCATGGACAGGGAGCACAGATACGCAGTATTTT | CSAWTGSTDTQYF
TRBD1 | TRBJ2-5 | 14 | medium-sized | TRBV6-5 | TGTGCCAGAGAAGCCCCGGGACAGGATGGGACCCAGTACTTC | CAREAPGQDGTQYF
NA | TRBJ2-5 | 13 | NA | TRBV3-1 | TGTGCCAGCACCGAAGGGGGGGAGGAGACCCAGTACTTC | CASTEGGEETQYF
NA | TRBJ2-1 | 12 | few | TRBV12-3/TRBV12-4 | TGTGCCAGCAGTCCTGGGTTCGCTGAGCAGTTCTTC | CASSPGFAEQFF
TRBD1 | TRBJ1-1 | 15 | medium-sized | TRBV6-6 | TGTGCCAGCAGTCCAATGGGACAGGGGAACACTGAAGCTTTCTTT | CASSPMGQGNTEAFF
TRBD1 | TRBJ2-1 | 14 | medium-sized | TRBV2 | TGTGCCAGCAGTCCGGGACAGGGGGTCCGGGAGCAGTTCTTC | CASSPGQGVREQFF
TRBD2 | TRBJ2-3 | 18 | many | TRBV18 | TGTGCCAGCTCACCAGTCCCGGGACTAGCGGGGGACACAGATACGCAGTATTTT | CASSPVPGLAGDTDTQYF
NA | TRBJ2-3 | 14 | few | TRBV20-1 | TGCAGTGCTAGAGTGGGTTACGTGGGAGATACGCAGTATTTT | CSARVGYVGDTQYF
TRBD1 | TRBJ2-2 | 16 | medium-sized | TRBV7-8 | TGTGCCAGCAGCCCCGCGACAGGGGGTTTTGCCGGGGAGCTGTTTTTT | CASSPATGGFAGELFF
NA | TRBJ2-5 | 14 | NA | TRBV5-1 | TGCGCCAGCAGCTTGGCGACAGTCCAAGAGACCCAGTACTTC | CASSLATVQETQYF
TRBD2 | TRBJ2-3 | 15 | medium-sized | TRBV20-1 | TGCAGTGCTAGAGATCCGGCTAGCGGAACAGATACGCAGTATTTT | CSARDPASGTDTQYF
NA | TRBJ2-3 | 14 | medium-sized | TRBV20-1 | TGCAGTGCTAGAGGAGAACTAAGCACAGATACGCAGTATTTT | CSARGELSTDTQYF
NA | TRBJ1-2 | 12 | medium-sized | TRBV27 | TGTGCCAGCAGGGGGCCAAACTATGGCTACACCTTC | CASRGPNYGYTF
TRBD1 | TRBJ2-3 | 13 | medium-sized | TRBV20-1 | TGCAGTGCTCGGGACAGTAACACAGATACGCAGTATTTT | CSARDSNTDTQYF
TRBD2 | TRBJ2-3 | 14 | medium-sized | TRBV24-1 | TGTGCCACCAGTGATTGGGGACTAATCGGTACGCAGTATTTT | CATSDWGLIGTQYF
NA | TRBJ1-4 | 14 | medium-sized | TRBV28 | TGTGCCAGCAGTCTCCAGGGCCGGGTTGGGTTACTGTTTTTT | CASSLQGRVGLLFF
NA | TRBJ2-1 | 15 | medium-sized | TRBV19 | TGTGCCAGTAGTATTGGAGTCCTTGAGCACAATGAGCAGTTCTTC | CASSIGVLEHNEQFF
TRBD1 | TRBJ2-1 | 15 | few | TRBV2 | TGTGCCAGCAGTGAACCGGGACAGGGGGACAATGAGCAGTTCTTC | CASSEPGQGDNEQFF
NA | TRBJ1-6 | 16 | many | TRBV5-6 | TGTGCCAGCAGTCCCGGGACAAAATTTTATAATTCACCCCTCCACTTT | CASSPGTKFYNSPLHF
NA | TRBJ1-5 | 12 | many | TRBV29-1 | TGCAGCGTGTCGGAGGGTGGGCAGCCCCAGCATTTT | CSVSEGGQPQHF
NA | TRBJ1-1 | 15 | medium-sized | TRBV20-1 | TGCAGTGCTTTTGTAATCAGGGAGGGCCCTACTGAAGCTTTCTTT | CSAFVIREGPTEAFF
NA | TRBJ1-5 | 12 | medium-sized | TRBV7-8 | TGTGCCAGCAGCTTGGGGACCCGGCCCCAGCATTTT | CASSLGTRPQHF
NA | TRBJ2-7 | 11 | medium-sized | TRBV19 | TGTGCCAGTAGTGAAGGGTACGAGCAGTACTTC | CASSEGYEQYF
NA | TRBJ2-3 | 15 | medium-sized | TRBV7-8 | TGTGCCAGCAGCTCCCCGGGACACAACACAGATACGCAGTATTTT | CASSSPGHNTDTQYF
NA | TRBJ1-1 | 13 | NA | TRBV12-3/TRBV12-4 | TGTGCCAGCAGTTTGAGACAGAACACTGAAGCTTTCTTT | CASSLRQNTEAFF
TRBD1 | TRBJ1-2 | 13 | many | TRBV2 | TGTGCCAGCAGGGTGGGACAGATATATGGCTACACCTTC | CASRVGQIYGYTF
TRBD1 | TRBJ2-2 | 15 | medium-sized | TRBV12-3/TRBV12-4 | TGTGCCAGCAGGCCCGGGACAGGAAGAGCCGGGGAGCTGTTTTTT | CASRPGTGRAGELFF
TRBD2 | TRBJ2-3 | 17 | few | TRBV9 | TGTGCCAGCTCCGGGACTAGCGGGGGGACACCCACAGATACGCAGTATTTT | CASSGTSGGTPTDTQYF
NA | TRBJ1-2 | 13 | medium-sized | TRBV3-1 | TGTGCCAGCAGCCCGTTGGGGGCCTATGGCTACACCTTC | CASSPLGAYGYTF
NA | TRBJ1-5 | 15 | NA | TRBV28 | TGTGCCAGCAGTCCCCTGGGGGGAGGCAATCAGCCCCAGCATTTT | CASSPLGGGNQPQHF
NA | TRBJ1-5 | 15 | medium-sized | TRBV27 | TGTGCCAGCAGTTTTGTGGGGACTGGCAATCAGCCCCAGCATTTT | CASSFVGTGNQPQHF
TRBD2 | TRBJ2-3 | 16 | large | TRBV11-2 | TGTGCCAGCAGCTTTTCGCTAGCGGGGTACGCAGATACGCAGTATTTT | CASSFSLAGYADTQYF